This TCR beta chain was found in a study of blood T cell repertoires in COVID-19. Study-level background: Samples representing acute and convalescent COVID-19 were sourced from the United States, Italy and Spain.

The data were produced by immunoSEQ multiplex PCR, yet TCRdb's version contains in-frame clones alone and is incomplete. Of over 200,000 clones in the sample, around 87% are singletons; the top ten hold under 2.5%. Between the trimmed V and J ends, which lost 4 bases and 9 bases, there was a span of 16 bases. CDR3 length: 13 residues. CDR1 and CDR2 (germline): SGHRS, YFSETQ. Sequenced material: peripheral blood. The sequence was collected from a woman aged 45 to 65 with acute or convalescent COVID-19. The V and J genes are TRBV5-1 and TRBJ2-5, with D possibly being TRBD2 (6 bases). CDR3 sequence: CASSPGPGEAQYF. The CDR3 bases are TGCGCCAGCAGCCCCGGGCCGGGGGAGGCCCAGTACTTC.